A selection of T cell receptor beta chains follows, all from one sample in a study of T-cell reconstitution after alpha-beta-depleted transplantation in children. TCRdb re-called the PCR reads with MiXCR, one entry per CDR3 protein. The sample has a few hundred thousand distinct CDR3 sequences, about 9.9% seen once. Source: peripheral blood, taken 180 days after TCRalphabeta/CD19-depleted stem cell transplant. Source of these receptors: a male patient between 2 and 10 years old who had a stem cell transplant for chronic granulomatous disease, so the T cells may come from the graft donor. CDR3s include the opening cysteine and the closing phenylalanine or tryptophan. The order of the fields is J gene, D gene, clone size, V gene, CDR3 protein, CDR3 DNA. D genes are given only for firm matches. The size of a clone is reported for some rows only, either as once, few or many, or as a class for expanded clones.

j_gene: TRBJ2-7; d_gene: TRBD1; abundance: NA; v_gene: TRBV2; CDR3aa: CASAGTGEYEQYF; CDR3nt: TGTGCCAGCGCTGGGACAGGTGAATACGAGCAGTACTTC
j_gene: TRBJ2-1; d_gene: NA; abundance: many; v_gene: TRBV18; CDR3aa: CASSPQVLLYNEQFF; CDR3nt: TGTGCCAGCTCACCACAAGTACTGCTCTACAATGAGCAGTTCTTC
j_gene: TRBJ1-5; d_gene: NA; abundance: many; v_gene: TRBV6-6; CDR3aa: CASRVFGNQPQHF; CDR3nt: TGTGCCAGCAGGGTTTTCGGCAATCAGCCCCAGCATTTT
j_gene: TRBJ2-5; d_gene: NA; abundance: few; v_gene: TRBV30; CDR3aa: CAWNIQRAETQYF; CDR3nt: TGTGCCTGGAATATTCAGCGGGCAGAGACCCAGTACTTC
j_gene: TRBJ2-5; d_gene: TRBD1; abundance: few; v_gene: TRBV7-9; CDR3aa: CASSLHVGTGGEETQYF; CDR3nt: TGTGCCAGCAGCTTACACGTCGGGACAGGGGGTGAAGAGACCCAGTACTTC
j_gene: TRBJ2-1; d_gene: TRBD2; abundance: NA; v_gene: TRBV14; CDR3aa: CASSQDNKASGRRVNEQFF; CDR3nt: TGTGCCAGCAGCCAAGATAATAAGGCTAGCGGGAGACGGGTCAATGAGCAGTTCTTC
j_gene: TRBJ2-3; d_gene: NA; abundance: many; v_gene: TRBV5-1; CDR3aa: CASSLGPGPVYF; CDR3nt: TGCGCCAGCAGCTTGGGACCGGGCCCGGTTTATTTT
j_gene: TRBJ2-3; d_gene: NA; abundance: many; v_gene: TRBV12-3/TRBV12-4; CDR3aa: CASSRTQGATQYF; CDR3nt: TGTGCCAGCAGCCGCACTCAGGGTGCTACGCAGTATTTT
j_gene: TRBJ2-3; d_gene: TRBD1; abundance: few; v_gene: TRBV11-1; CDR3aa: CASRKTSKVRDRHNTDTQYF; CDR3nt: TGTGCCAGCAGGAAGACCTCGAAGGTCCGGGACAGGCATAACACAGATACGCAGTATTTT
j_gene: TRBJ2-5; d_gene: NA; abundance: many; v_gene: TRBV5-1; CDR3aa: CASSWDGAEETQYF; CDR3nt: TGCGCCAGCAGCTGGGACGGGGCGGAAGAGACCCAGTACTTC
j_gene: TRBJ2-7; d_gene: NA; abundance: many; v_gene: TRBV3-1; CDR3aa: CASSQASNEQYF; CDR3nt: TGTGCCAGCAGCCAAGCGTCTAACGAGCAGTACTTC
j_gene: TRBJ2-3; d_gene: NA; abundance: many; v_gene: TRBV12-3/TRBV12-4; CDR3aa: CASRGGTADTQYF; CDR3nt: TGTGCCAGCAGAGGAGGGACCGCGGATACGCAGTATTTT
j_gene: TRBJ1-2; d_gene: NA; abundance: few; v_gene: TRBV19; CDR3aa: CASSGSAGGVNGYTF; CDR3nt: TGTGCCAGTAGCGGCTCGGCCGGGGGCGTAAATGGCTACACCTTC
j_gene: TRBJ2-7; d_gene: TRBD2; abundance: many; v_gene: TRBV4-2; CDR3aa: CASSQPTSGRDYEQYF; CDR3nt: TGTGCCAGCAGCCAACCGACTAGCGGGAGGGACTACGAGCAGTACTTC
j_gene: TRBJ2-1; d_gene: NA; abundance: many; v_gene: TRBV9; CDR3aa: CASSPAKNEQFF; CDR3nt: TGTGCCAGCAGCCCCGCAAAGAATGAGCAGTTCTTC
j_gene: TRBJ2-3; d_gene: TRBD2; abundance: many; v_gene: TRBV20-1; CDR3aa: CSAKVAGTTDTQYF; CDR3nt: TGCAGTGCTAAAGTAGCGGGGACCACAGATACGCAGTATTTT
j_gene: TRBJ2-1; d_gene: TRBD2; abundance: NA; v_gene: TRBV15; CDR3aa: CATSREERGGVYEQFF; CDR3nt: TGTGCCACCAGCAGAGAGGAGCGGGGGGGTGTTTATGAGCAGTTCTTC
j_gene: TRBJ2-7; d_gene: TRBD2; abundance: NA; v_gene: TRBV4-2; CDR3aa: CASSHRLAGGTYEQYF; CDR3nt: TGTGCCAGCAGCCACAGACTAGCGGGAGGCACCTACGAGCAGTACTTC
j_gene: TRBJ2-1; d_gene: NA; abundance: many; v_gene: TRBV15; CDR3aa: CATSTGFGSPVEQFF; CDR3nt: TGTGCCACCAGCACGGGTTTCGGAAGCCCCGTGGAGCAGTTCTTC
j_gene: TRBJ2-7; d_gene: NA; abundance: many; v_gene: TRBV29-1; CDR3aa: CSVEIGSYEQYF; CDR3nt: TGCAGCGTTGAAATCGGCAGTTACGAGCAGTACTTC
j_gene: TRBJ2-7; d_gene: NA; abundance: many; v_gene: TRBV20-1; CDR3aa: CSARDQVSYEQYF; CDR3nt: TGCAGTGCTAGGGACCAAGTCTCCTACGAGCAGTACTTC
j_gene: TRBJ2-1; d_gene: NA; abundance: many; v_gene: TRBV14; CDR3aa: CASSQERLVSYNEQFF; CDR3nt: TGTGCCAGCAGCCAAGAGAGGCTAGTCTCCTACAATGAGCAGTTCTTC
j_gene: TRBJ2-7; d_gene: TRBD2; abundance: many; v_gene: TRBV12-3/TRBV12-4; CDR3aa: CASSLGPETSGRLYEQYF; CDR3nt: TGTGCCAGCAGTCTGGGACCGGAGACTAGCGGGAGGCTCTACGAGCAGTACTTC
j_gene: TRBJ2-7; d_gene: TRBD2; abundance: many; v_gene: TRBV10-3; CDR3aa: CAIGETLAGVLHEQYF; CDR3nt: TGTGCCATCGGAGAGACATTAGCGGGAGTCCTCCACGAGCAGTACTTC
j_gene: TRBJ1-2; d_gene: NA; abundance: NA; v_gene: TRBV11-2; CDR3aa: CASSLRVNYGYTF; CDR3nt: TGTGCCAGCAGCTTAAGGGTTAACTATGGCTACACCTTC